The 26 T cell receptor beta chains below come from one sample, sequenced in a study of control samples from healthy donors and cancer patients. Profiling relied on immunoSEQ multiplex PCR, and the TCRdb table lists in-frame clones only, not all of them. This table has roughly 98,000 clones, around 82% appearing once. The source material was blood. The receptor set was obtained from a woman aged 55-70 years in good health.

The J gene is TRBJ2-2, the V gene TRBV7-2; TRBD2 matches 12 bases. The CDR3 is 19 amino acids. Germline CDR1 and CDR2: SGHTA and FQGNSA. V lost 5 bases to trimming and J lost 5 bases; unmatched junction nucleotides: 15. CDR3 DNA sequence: TGTGCCAGCAGCCCGAGTTTCTCTAGCGGGGGGGCCCTGACCGGGGAGCTGTTTTTT. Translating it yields CASSPSFSSGGALTGELFF.

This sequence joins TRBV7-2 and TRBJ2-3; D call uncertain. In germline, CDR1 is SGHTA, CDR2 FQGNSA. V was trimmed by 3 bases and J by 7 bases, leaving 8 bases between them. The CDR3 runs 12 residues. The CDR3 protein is CASSFGGHTQYF. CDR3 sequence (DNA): TGTGCCAGCAGCTTTGGTGGGCATACGCAGTATTTT. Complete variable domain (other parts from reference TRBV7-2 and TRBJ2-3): GAGVSQSPSNKVTEKGKDVELRCDPISGHTALYWYRQSLGQGLEFLIYFQGNSAPDKSGLPSDRFSAERTGGSVSTLTIQRTQQEDSAVYLCASSFGGHTQYFGPGTRLTVL.

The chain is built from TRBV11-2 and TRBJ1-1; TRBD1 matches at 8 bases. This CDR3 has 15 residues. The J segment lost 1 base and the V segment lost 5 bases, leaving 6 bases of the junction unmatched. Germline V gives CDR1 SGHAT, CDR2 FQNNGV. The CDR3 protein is CASSARQGTNTEAFF. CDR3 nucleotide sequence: TGTGCCAGCAGCGCCCGACAGGGGACGAACACTGAAGCTTTCTTT.

The CDR3 region is CASSTQRGGKAFF. As DNA, the CDR3 is TGTGCCAGTAGTACCCAACGGGGGGGCAAAGCTTTCTTT. This chain connects TRBV19 to TRBJ1-1; TRBD1 is a possible D gene (6 bases). The germline gives CDR1 LNHDA, CDR2 SQIVND (reference sequence). This CDR3 has 13 amino acids. Trimming took off 4 bases at V and 9 bases at J, with 15 bases between the two ends.

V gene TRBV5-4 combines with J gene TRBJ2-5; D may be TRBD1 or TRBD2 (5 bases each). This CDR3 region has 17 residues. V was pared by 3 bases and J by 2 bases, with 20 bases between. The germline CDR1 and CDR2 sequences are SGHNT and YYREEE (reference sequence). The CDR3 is CASSSRPRDPPQETQYF. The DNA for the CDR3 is TGTGCCAGCAGCTCTAGGCCCCGGGACCCACCTCAAGAGACCCAGTACTTC. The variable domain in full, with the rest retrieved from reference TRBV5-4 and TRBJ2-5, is ETGVTQSPTHLIKTRGQQVTLRCSSQSGHNTVSWYQQALGQGPQFIFQYYREEENGRGNFPPRFSGLQFPNYSSELNVNALELDDSALYLCASSSRPRDPPQETQYFGPGTRLLVL.

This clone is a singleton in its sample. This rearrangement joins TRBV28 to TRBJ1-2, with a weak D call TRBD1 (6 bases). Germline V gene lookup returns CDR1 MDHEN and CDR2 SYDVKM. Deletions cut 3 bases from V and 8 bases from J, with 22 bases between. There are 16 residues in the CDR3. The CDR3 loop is CASSFSAGGGPSGYTF. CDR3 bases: TGTGCCAGCAGTTTCAGCGCGGGGGGGGGCCCCAGCGGCTACACCTTC.

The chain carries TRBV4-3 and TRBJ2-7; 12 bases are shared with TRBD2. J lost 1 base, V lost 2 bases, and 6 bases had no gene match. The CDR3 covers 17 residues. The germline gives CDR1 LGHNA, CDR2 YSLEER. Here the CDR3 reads CASSQTLAGGPSYEQYF. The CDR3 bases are TGCGCCAGCAGCCAAACGCTAGCGGGGGGGCCATCCTACGAGCAGTACTTC.

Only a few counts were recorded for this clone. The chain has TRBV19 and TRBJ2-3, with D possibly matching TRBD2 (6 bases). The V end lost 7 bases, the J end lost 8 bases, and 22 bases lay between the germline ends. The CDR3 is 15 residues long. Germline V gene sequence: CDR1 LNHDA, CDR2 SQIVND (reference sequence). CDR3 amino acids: CASNTPGVTPGTQYF. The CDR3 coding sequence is TGTGCCAGTAATACCCCGGGGGTTACCCCAGGTACGCAGTATTTT.

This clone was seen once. The CDR3 reads CAISESSQGGSYTF. CDR3 DNA sequence: TGTGCCATCAGTGAGTCGAGCCAGGGTGGCAGCTACACCTTC. The chain joins TRBV10-3 to TRBJ1-2; the D gene is possibly TRBD1 (5 bases). CDR1 is ENHRY and CDR2 is SYGVKD in the germline V gene. The V gene lost 0 bases and the J gene lost 9 bases, with 14 bases spanning the gap. The length of the CDR3 is 14 residues.

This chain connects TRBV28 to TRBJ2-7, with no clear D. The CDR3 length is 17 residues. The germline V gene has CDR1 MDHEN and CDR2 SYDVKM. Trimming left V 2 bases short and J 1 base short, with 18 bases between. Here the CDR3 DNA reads TGTGCCAGCAGTTTAAAGCTATCCCTACGACCTTCCTACGAGCAGTACTTC. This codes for CASSLKLSLRPSYEQYF. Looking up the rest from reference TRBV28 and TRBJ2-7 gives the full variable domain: DVKVTQSSRYLVKRTGEKVFLECVQDMDHENMFWYRQDPGLGLRLIYFSYDVKMKEKGDIPEGYSVSREKKERFSLILESASTNQTSMYLCASSLKLSLRPSYEQYFGPGTRLTVT.

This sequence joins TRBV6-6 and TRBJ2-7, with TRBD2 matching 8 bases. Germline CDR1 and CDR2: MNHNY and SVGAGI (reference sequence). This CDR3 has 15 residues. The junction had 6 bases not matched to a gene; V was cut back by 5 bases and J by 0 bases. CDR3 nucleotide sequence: TGTGCCAGCAGTCCGGTAGCGGGACACTCCTACGAGCAGTACTTC. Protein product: CASSPVAGHSYEQYF.

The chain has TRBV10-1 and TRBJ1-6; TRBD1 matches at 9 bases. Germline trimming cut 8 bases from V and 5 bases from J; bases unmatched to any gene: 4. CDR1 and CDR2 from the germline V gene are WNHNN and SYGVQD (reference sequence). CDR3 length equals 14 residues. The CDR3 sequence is CASSRDRDNSPLHF. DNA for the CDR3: TGCGCCAGCTCAAGGGACAGGGATAATTCACCCCTCCACTTT.

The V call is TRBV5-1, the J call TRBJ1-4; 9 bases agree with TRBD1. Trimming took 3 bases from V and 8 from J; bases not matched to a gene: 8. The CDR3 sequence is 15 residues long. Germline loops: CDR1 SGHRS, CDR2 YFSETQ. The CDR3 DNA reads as TGCGCCAGCAGCTCGGAGGGACAGGGCAGGGAAAAACTGTTTTTT. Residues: CASSSEGQGREKLFF.

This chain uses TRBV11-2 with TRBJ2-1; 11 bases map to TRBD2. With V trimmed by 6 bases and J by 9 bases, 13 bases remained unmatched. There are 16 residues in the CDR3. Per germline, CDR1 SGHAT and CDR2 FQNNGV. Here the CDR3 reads CASSLLLAGGPVEQFF. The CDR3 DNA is TGTGCCAGCAGTCTCCTCTTAGCGGGAGGGCCGGTTGAGCAGTTCTTC.

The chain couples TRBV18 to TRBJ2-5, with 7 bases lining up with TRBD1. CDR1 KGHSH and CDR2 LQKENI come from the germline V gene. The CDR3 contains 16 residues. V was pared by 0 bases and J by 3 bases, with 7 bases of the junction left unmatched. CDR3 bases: TGTGCCAGCTCACCACCTACGACAGGGCGGAAAGAGACCCAGTACTTC. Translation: CASSPPTTGRKETQYF.

CDR3 amino acids: CASSINGWDQPQHF. The CDR3 DNA is TGTGCCAGTAGTATTAATGGCTGGGATCAGCCCCAGCATTTT. The V call is TRBV19, the J call TRBJ1-5; D is uncertain. CDR1 LNHDA and CDR2 SQIVND come from the germline V gene (reference sequence). The CDR3 has 14 amino acids. V shed 3 bases and J shed 5 bases, with 11 bases lying between them.

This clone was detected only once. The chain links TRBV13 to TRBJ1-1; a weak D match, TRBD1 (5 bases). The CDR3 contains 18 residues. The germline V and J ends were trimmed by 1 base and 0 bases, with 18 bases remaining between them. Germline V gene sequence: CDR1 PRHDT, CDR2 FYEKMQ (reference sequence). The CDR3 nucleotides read TGTGCCAGCAGCTTAGACCTGGTCACAGGTGGAATGAACACTGAAGCTTTCTTT. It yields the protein CASSLDLVTGGMNTEAFF.

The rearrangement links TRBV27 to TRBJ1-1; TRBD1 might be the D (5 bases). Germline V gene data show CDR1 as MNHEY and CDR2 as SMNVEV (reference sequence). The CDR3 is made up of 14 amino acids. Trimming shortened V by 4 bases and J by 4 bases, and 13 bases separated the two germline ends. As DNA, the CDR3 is TGTGCCAGCAGTTACCAGGGTCTAGGCACTGAAGCTTTCTTT. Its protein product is CASSYQGLGTEAFF.

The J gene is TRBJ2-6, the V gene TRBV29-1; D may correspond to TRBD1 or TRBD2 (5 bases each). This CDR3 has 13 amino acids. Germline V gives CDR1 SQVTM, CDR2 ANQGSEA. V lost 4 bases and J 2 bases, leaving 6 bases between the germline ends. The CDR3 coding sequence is TGCAGCGTTGTGGGGGCTGGGGCCAACGTCCTGACTTTC. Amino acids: CSVVGAGANVLTF.

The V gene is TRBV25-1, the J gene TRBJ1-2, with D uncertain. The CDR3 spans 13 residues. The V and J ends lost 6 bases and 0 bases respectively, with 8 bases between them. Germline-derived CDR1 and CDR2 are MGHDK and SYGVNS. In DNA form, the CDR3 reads TGTGCCAGCAGGGGCGGCCCTAACTATGGCTACACCTTC. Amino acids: CASRGGPNYGYTF.

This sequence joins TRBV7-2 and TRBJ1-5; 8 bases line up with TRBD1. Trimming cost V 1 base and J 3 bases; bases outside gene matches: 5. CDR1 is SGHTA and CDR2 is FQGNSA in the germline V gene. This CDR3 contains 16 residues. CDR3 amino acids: CASSLGQGIINQPQHF. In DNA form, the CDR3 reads TGTGCCAGCAGCTTAGGACAGGGGATCATCAATCAGCCCCAGCATTTT.

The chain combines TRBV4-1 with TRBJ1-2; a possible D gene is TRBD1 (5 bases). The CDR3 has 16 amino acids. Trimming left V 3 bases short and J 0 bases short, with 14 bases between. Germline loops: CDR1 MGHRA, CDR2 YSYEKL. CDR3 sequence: CASSQERTKANYGYTF. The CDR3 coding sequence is TGCGCCAGCAGCCAGGAGAGGACAAAAGCTAACTATGGCTACACCTTC.

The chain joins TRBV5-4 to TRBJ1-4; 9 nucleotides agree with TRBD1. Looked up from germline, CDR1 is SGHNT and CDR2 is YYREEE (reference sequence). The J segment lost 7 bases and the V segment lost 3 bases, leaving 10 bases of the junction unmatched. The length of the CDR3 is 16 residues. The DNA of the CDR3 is TGTGCCAGCAGCTCGGACAGGGGCCGGCCGGGTGAAAAACTGTTTTTT. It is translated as CASSSDRGRPGEKLFF.

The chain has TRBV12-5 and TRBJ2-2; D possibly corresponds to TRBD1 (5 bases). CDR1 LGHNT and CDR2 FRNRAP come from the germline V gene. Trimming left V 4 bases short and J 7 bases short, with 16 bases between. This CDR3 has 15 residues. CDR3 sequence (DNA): TGTGCTAGTGGTTCAGGGTCTCGTGATGGCGGGGAGCTGTTTTTT. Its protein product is CASGSGSRDGGELFF.

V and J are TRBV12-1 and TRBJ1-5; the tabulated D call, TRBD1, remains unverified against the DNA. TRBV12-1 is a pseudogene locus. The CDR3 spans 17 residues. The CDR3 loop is CASSSIRVPYSNQPQHF. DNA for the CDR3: TGTGCCAGCAGCTCCATCAGGGTCCCCTATAGCAATCAGCCCCAGCATTTT.

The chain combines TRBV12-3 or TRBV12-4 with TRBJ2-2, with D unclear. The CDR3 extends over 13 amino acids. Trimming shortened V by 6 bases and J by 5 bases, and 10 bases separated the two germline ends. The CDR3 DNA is TGTGCCAGCAGCCCATTCCGGACCGGGGAGCTGTTTTTT. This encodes CASSPFRTGELFF.